This T cell receptor beta chain comes out of a study of T-cell memory formation after mild COVID-19. V shed 5 bases and J shed 2 bases, with 19 bases lying between them. Germline V lookup: CDR1 SGHNT, CDR2 YYREEE (reference sequence). The CDR3 contains 16 residues. This clonotype occurred many times. One entry per CDR3 protein, called by TCRdb with MiXCR from the 5' RACE reads. Among approximately 400,000 distinct CDR3 sequences listed, about a sixth were seen once. The TCR sequence derives from a man aged 18 to 29 who had mild COVID-19 (a few samples of this study predate the infection). Cell type and time point are not known. What was sequenced was PBMCs or a T cell subset sorted from them (not recorded which). V usage is TRBV5-4 and J usage is TRBJ2-5; tentatively, D is TRBD1 (5 bases). The CDR3, as DNA: TGTGCCAGCAGGCAGCGCGACCAGGGTAATCAAGAGACCCAGTACTTC. Its translation: CASRQRDQGNQETQYF.